A single TCR beta chain is shown here with its context. The entry originates in a study of OX40 agonist ivuxolimab in advanced cancers. The overall study: At doses from 0.01 to 10 mg/kg, patients were given intravenous ivuxolimab every 2 weeks.

V shed 6 bases and J shed 5 bases, with 19 bases lying between them. The germline V gene encodes CDR1 SNHLY and CDR2 FYNNEI. This CDR3 has 15 amino acids. Sequencing was performed with immunoSEQ multiplex PCR; in TCRdb, only in-frame clones are kept and a portion is missing. The table includes 82,000 or so clones, roughly 85% detected once. At cycle 4 day 1, cycle 7 day 1, and baseline, blood was sampled. The receptor was isolated from an adult with an advanced solid tumor such as melanoma, head and neck, liver or kidney cancer. The chain couples TRBV2 to TRBJ1-2, with D maybe TRBD1 (6 bases). The sample in question was CD4+ or CD8+ T cells sorted from blood, obtained in a trial of the OX40 agonist ivuxolimab. CDR3 protein: CASSLGTAQGYGYTF. In DNA, the CDR3 is TGTGCCAGCAGCCTCGGGACGGCGCAGGGGTATGGCTACACCTTC.